The 22 T cell receptor beta chains reported below all come from one sample, sequenced in a study of T-cell memory formation after mild COVID-19. TCRdb redid the calling of the 5' RACE reads with MiXCR, one entry per CDR3 protein. The sample consists of some 190,000 distinct CDR3 sequences, 18% of them appearing once. Sequencing was done on a sample of PBMCs or a T cell subset sorted from them (not recorded which). Every receptor here comes from an adult woman who had mild COVID-19 (a few samples of this study predate the infection). Cell type and time point are not known.

The V call is TRBV5-1, the J call TRBJ2-1; maybe TRBD1 (6 bases). CDR1 and CDR2 (germline): SGHRS, YFSETQ. With 4 bases removed from V and 6 bases from J, the gap between germline ends came to 17 bases. The CDR3 loop spans 15 amino acids. CDR3 sequence (DNA): TGCGCCAGCAGCCCGGAACAGGGCCTGGGCAATGAGCAGTTCTTC. This codes for CASSPEQGLGNEQFF.

The chain is built from TRBV5-1 and TRBJ2-5; 8 bases line up with TRBD1. J was trimmed by 3 bases and V by 4 bases; bases with no gene match: 8. Per the germline V gene, CDR1 is SGHRS and CDR2 is YFSETQ. The CDR3 consists of 15 residues. The CDR3 coding sequence is TGCGCCAGCAGCCCGGGACAGGAGTTTGAAGAGACCCAGTACTTC. It translates to CASSPGQEFEETQYF.

As concerns this clonotype: The DNA is omitted, as the CDR3 cannot be located on it reliably, and the CDR3 follows TCRdb's listing. The V and J genes are TRBV12-3 or TRBV12-4 and TRBJ1-1; the DNA was not used to check the table's D call, TRBD1. The CDR3 length equals 13 residues, ends included. This CDR3 is CASSFGQGSRSFF.

This clonotype showed up just a few times. This chain joins TRBV21-1 and TRBJ2-7; the table's D call of TRBD1 was not tested on the DNA. TRBV21-1 is shown as a pseudogene. The CDR3 runs 17 residues. In DNA, the CDR3 is TGTGCCAGCAGCGACGCCGTACAGGGGATTTTGGCCTACGAGCAGTACTTC. Encoded protein: CASSDAVQGILAYEQYF.

This clonotype was seen a handful of times. This chain links TRBV7-2 with TRBJ2-7; D may be TRBD2 (5 bases). V was pared by 4 bases and J by 3 bases, with 16 bases between. Germline loops: CDR1 SGHTA, CDR2 FQGNSA. The CDR3 covers 15 residues. The CDR3 protein is CASSYGERRFYEQYF. The CDR3 region has the DNA TGTGCCAGCAGCTACGGTGAGCGGAGGTTCTACGAGCAGTACTTC.

This chain connects TRBV11-1 to TRBJ2-4, with 7 bases matching TRBD2. V dropped 0 bases and J dropped 6; count of bases not matched to a gene: 2. Germline CDR1 and CDR2: SGHAT and FQDESV (reference sequence). The CDR3 contains 14 residues. The CDR3 loop reads CASSLAGEGNIQYF. Here the CDR3 DNA reads TGTGCCAGCAGCTTAGCAGGGGAGGGAAACATTCAGTACTTC.

The rearrangement links TRBV4-2 to TRBJ2-3; D ambiguous. Germline lookup yields CDR1 LGHNA and CDR2 YNFKEQ. This CDR3 is built from 16 residues. V was cut by 0 bases and J by 6 bases, with 16 bases left in between. CDR3 amino acids: CASSQDAATLWDTQYF. As DNA, the CDR3 is TGTGCCAGCAGCCAAGATGCAGCGACACTATGGGATACGCAGTATTTT.

There are a few counts of this clonotype. The V gene is TRBV6-5, the J gene TRBJ1-2, with D possibly TRBD1 on 6 matching bases. Germline CDR1 MNHEY, CDR2 SVGAGI. This CDR3 region has 14 residues. Deletions cut 7 bases from V and 0 bases from J, with 12 bases between. CDR3 in amino acids: CASTGTRTNYGYTF. In nucleotides, the CDR3 is TGTGCCAGCACAGGGACAAGGACTAACTATGGCTACACCTTC.

This clonotype was seen a few times. V usage is TRBV19 and J usage is TRBJ2-1; D unresolved. The CDR3 has 12 amino acids. Trimming shortened V by 10 bases and J by 0 bases, and 7 bases separated the two germline ends. Germline values: CDR1 LNHDA, CDR2 SQIVND (reference sequence). CDR3 loop: CATLGSYNEQFF. CDR3 DNA sequence: TGTGCCACTCTTGGCTCCTACAATGAGCAGTTCTTC.

The rearrangement links TRBV14 to TRBJ2-5; TRBD2 aligns across 11 bases. Germline-derived CDR1 and CDR2 are SGHDN and FVKESK. V was pared by 3 bases and J by 2 bases, with 5 bases of the junction left unmatched. There are 16 residues in the CDR3. The CDR3 loop reads CASSQLLAGDQETQYF. The CDR3, as DNA: TGTGCCAGCAGCCAGTTACTAGCGGGAGATCAAGAGACCCAGTACTTC.

This rearrangement joins TRBV2 to TRBJ2-4; D may be TRBD2 (6 bases). This CDR3 region has 13 residues. The V gene's germline CDR1 is SNHLY and CDR2 FYNNEI. V lost 6 bases and J lost 4, with 10 bases in between. The chain's CDR3 is CASRAGGKNIQYF. DNA for the CDR3: TGTGCCAGCAGGGCTGGGGGGAAAAACATTCAGTACTTC.

The sample holds a few counts of this clonotype. V usage is TRBV7-8 and J usage is TRBJ1-5; TRBD1 matches at 9 bases. The CDR3 is 16 amino acids. V trimming: 5 bases; J trimming: 6 bases; junction bases outside the gene matches: 11. In germline, CDR1 is SGHVS, CDR2 FQNEAQ. In DNA form, the CDR3 reads TGTGCCAGCAGCCCCCTGAGGGGACAGGGCTTTCAGCCCCAGCATTTT. Protein product: CASSPLRGQGFQPQHF.

The chain has TRBV20-1 and TRBJ2-5, with no clear D. The CDR3 is 15 residues long. Germline V CDR1 and CDR2: DFQATT, SNEGSKA (reference sequence). Trimming removed 2 bases from V and 5 bases from J, with 18 bases in between. In DNA form, the CDR3 reads TGCAGTGCTAGATTCGCGGCGGTCCTCAAGGAGACCCAGTACTTC. Encoded protein: CSARFAAVLKETQYF.

The rearrangement links TRBV27 to TRBJ1-2; 7 nucleotides match TRBD1. There are 14 residues in the CDR3. Germline assignment: CDR1 MNHEY and CDR2 SMNVEV (reference sequence). Germline trimming cut 6 bases from V and 5 bases from J; bases unmatched to any gene: 9. The CDR3 DNA sequence: TGTGCCAGCAGCCGACAGGGTTCGCGGTATGGCTACACCTTC. Its protein is CASSRQGSRYGYTF.

The CDR3 DNA reads TGTGCCACCAGTGATTATCGCGGGGGCACAGATACGCAGTATTTT. Translating gives CATSDYRGGTDTQYF. The genes are TRBV24-1 and TRBJ2-3; maybe TRBD2 (6 bases). The V end lost 2 bases, the J end lost 1 base, and 9 bases lay between the germline ends. The CDR3 has 15 amino acids. Germline V CDR1 and CDR2: KGHDR, SFDVKD.

The chain is built from TRBV5-1 and TRBJ1-2; no clear D. The V end lost 6 bases, the J end lost 7 bases, and 22 bases lay between the germline ends. Germline loops: CDR1 SGHRS, CDR2 YFSETQ. The CDR3 loop spans 15 amino acids. DNA of the CDR3: TGCGCCAGCACCCTGCTTCCCTCAGCAGGTCGTGGCTACACCTTC. Its translation: CASTLLPSAGRGYTF.

V is TRBV5-1 and J is TRBJ2-6; the D is unclear. The CDR3 loop spans 17 amino acids. V was pared by 0 bases and J by 0 bases, with 10 bases between. Germline V lookup: CDR1 SGHRS, CDR2 YFSETQ. The chain's CDR3 is CASSLASSSSGANVLTF. The CDR3 DNA follows: TGCGCCAGCAGCTTGGCAAGCTCGAGCTCTGGGGCCAACGTCCTGACTTTC.

CDR3 amino acids: CASSQESRADTEAFF. CDR3 coding DNA: TGCGCCAGCAGCCAAGAGTCCAGGGCTGACACTGAAGCTTTCTTT. The rearrangement links TRBV4-3 to TRBJ1-1, with D perhaps matching TRBD1 (5 bases). The ends were cut back, 0 bases at V and 3 bases at J, with 11 bases in the middle. This CDR3 spans 15 amino acids. Germline CDR1 and CDR2: LGHNA and YSLEER.

This clonotype has a handful of counts. V gene TRBV12-3 or TRBV12-4 combines with J gene TRBJ1-2; 8 bases align to TRBD1. CDR3 length equals 14 residues. Losses at the gene ends were 5 bases for V and 7 bases for J; bases not matched to a gene: 9. The CDR3 reads CASSPLWQGAGYTF. In DNA, the CDR3 is TGTGCCAGCAGTCCCCTCTGGCAGGGGGCTGGCTACACCTTC.

The chain has TRBV7-9 and TRBJ2-5; 10 bases agree with TRBD1. The junction had 7 bases not matched to a gene; V was cut back by 4 bases and J by 5 bases. The CDR3 extends over 15 amino acids. Germline V gene lookup returns CDR1 SEHNR and CDR2 FQNEAQ (reference sequence). CDR3 protein: CASSYPGQGRETQYF. In nucleotides, the CDR3 is TGTGCCAGCAGCTATCCGGGACAGGGGAGGGAGACCCAGTACTTC.

The J gene is TRBJ2-7, the V gene TRBV27, with a possible D match to TRBD2 (6 bases). Germline CDR1 is MNHEY and CDR2 is SMNVEV (reference sequence). The V end lost 6 bases, the J end lost 0 bases, and 12 bases lay between the germline ends. This CDR3 has 14 amino acids. CDR3 DNA sequence: TGTGCCAGCAGCCGGGACTTAAACTCCTACGAGCAGTACTTC. This sequence encodes CASSRDLNSYEQYF.

The chain uses TRBV5-4 and TRBJ1-2; perhaps TRBD1 as D (6 bases). The CDR3 is 13 residues long. V was cut by 0 bases and J by 7 bases, with 10 bases left in between. Germline CDR1 is SGHNT and CDR2 is YYREEE (reference sequence). The CDR3 spells CASSLVGAGGYTF. The CDR3 region has the DNA TGTGCCAGCAGCTTGGTGGGGGCTGGTGGCTACACCTTC.